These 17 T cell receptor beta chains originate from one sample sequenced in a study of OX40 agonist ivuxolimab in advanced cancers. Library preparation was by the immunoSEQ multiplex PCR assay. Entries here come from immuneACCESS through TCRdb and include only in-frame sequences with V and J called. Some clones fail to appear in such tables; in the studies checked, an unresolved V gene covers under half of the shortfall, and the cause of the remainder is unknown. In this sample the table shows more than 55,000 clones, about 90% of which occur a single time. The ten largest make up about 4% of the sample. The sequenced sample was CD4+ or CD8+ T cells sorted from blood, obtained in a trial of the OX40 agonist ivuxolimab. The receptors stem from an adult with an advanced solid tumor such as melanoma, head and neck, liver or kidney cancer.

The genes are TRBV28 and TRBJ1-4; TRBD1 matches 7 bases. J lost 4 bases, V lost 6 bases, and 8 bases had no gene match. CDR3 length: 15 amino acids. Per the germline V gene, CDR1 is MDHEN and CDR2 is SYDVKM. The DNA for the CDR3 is TGTGCCAGCAGGGCATCCAGGGGGATTAATGAAAAACTGTTTTTT. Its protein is CASRASRGINEKLFF. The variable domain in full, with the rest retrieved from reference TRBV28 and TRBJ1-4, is DVKVTQSSRYLVKRTGEKVFLECVQDMDHENMFWYRQDPGLGLRLIYFSYDVKMKEKGDIPEGYSVSREKKERFSLILESASTNQTSMYLCASRASRGINEKLFFGSGTQLSVL.

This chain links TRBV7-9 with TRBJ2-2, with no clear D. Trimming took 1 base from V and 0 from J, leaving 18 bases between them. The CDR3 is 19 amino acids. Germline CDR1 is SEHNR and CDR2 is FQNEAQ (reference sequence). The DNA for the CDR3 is TGTGCCAGCAGCTTAGGGGTTGTCGTCGACGGAACGAACACCGGGGAGCTGTTTTTT. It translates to CASSLGVVVDGTNTGELFF. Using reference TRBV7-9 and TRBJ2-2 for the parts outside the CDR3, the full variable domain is DTGVSQNPRHKITKRGQNVTFRCDPISEHNRLYWYRQTLGQGPEFLTYFQNEAQLEKSRLLSDRFSAERPKGSFSTLEIQRTEQGDSAMYLCASSLGVVVDGTNTGELFFGEGSRLTVL.

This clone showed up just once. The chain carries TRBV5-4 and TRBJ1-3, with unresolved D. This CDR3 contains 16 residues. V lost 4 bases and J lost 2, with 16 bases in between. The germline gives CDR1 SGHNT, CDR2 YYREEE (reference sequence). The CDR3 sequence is CASSQDRPGAGNTIYF. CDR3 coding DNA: TGTGCCAGCAGCCAAGATCGGCCAGGCGCTGGAAACACCATATATTTT.

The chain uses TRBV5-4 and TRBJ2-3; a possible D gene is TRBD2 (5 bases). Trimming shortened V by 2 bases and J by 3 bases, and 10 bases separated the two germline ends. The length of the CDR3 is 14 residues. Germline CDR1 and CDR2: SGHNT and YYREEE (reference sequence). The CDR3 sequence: CASSLRTGTDTQYF. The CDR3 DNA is TGTGCCAGCAGCTTAAGGACTGGTACAGATACGCAGTATTTT.

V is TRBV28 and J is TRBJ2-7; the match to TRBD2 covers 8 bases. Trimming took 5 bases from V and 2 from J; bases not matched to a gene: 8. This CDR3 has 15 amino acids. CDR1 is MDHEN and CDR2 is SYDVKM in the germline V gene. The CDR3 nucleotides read TGTGCCAGCAGTCCTACAACAGCGGGAGCCTACGAGCAGTACTTC. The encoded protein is CASSPTTAGAYEQYF.

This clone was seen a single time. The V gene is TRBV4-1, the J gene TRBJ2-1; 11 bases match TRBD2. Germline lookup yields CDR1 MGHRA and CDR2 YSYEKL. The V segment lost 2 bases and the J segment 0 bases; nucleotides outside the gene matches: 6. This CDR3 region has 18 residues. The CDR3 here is CASSQKLLAGDSYNEQFF. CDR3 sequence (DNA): TGCGCCAGCAGCCAAAAACTACTAGCGGGAGACTCCTACAATGAGCAGTTCTTC.

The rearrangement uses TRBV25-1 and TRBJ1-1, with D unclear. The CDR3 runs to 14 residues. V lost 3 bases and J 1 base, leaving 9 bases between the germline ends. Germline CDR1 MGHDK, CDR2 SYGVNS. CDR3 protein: CASSDDHGNTEAFF. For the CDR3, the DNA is TGTGCCAGCAGTGACGATCACGGGAACACTGAAGCTTTCTTT.

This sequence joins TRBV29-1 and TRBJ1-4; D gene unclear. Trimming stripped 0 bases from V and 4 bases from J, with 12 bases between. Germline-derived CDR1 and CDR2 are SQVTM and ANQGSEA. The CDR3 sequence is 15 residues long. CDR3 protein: CSVEDPRHSNEKLFF. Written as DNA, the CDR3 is TGCAGCGTTGAAGACCCCCGTCACAGTAATGAAAAACTGTTTTTT.

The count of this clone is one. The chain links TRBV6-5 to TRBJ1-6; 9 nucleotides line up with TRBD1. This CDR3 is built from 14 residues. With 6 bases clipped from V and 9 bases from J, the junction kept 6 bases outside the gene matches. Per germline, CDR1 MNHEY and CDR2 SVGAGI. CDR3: CASRLQGAGSPLHF. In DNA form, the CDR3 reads TGTGCCAGCAGACTACAGGGGGCCGGTTCACCCCTCCACTTT.

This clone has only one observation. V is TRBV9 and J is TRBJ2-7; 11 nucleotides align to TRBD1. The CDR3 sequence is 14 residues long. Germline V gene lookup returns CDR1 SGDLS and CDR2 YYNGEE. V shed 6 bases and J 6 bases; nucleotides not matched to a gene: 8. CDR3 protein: CASTSGTGGVEQYF. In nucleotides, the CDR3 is TGTGCCAGCACCTCCGGGACAGGGGGTGTCGAGCAGTACTTC.

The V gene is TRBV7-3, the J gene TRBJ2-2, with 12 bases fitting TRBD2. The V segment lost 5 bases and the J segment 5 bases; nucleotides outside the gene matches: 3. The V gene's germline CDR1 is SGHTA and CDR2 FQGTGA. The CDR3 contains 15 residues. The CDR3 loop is CASSLGLAGTGELFF. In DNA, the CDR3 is TGTGCCAGCAGCCTAGGACTAGCGGGGACCGGGGAGCTGTTTTTT.

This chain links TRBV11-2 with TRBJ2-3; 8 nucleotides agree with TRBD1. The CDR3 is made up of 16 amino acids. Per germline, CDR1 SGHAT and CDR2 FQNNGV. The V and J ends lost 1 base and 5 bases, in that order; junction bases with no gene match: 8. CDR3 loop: CASSLVESGGIDTQYF. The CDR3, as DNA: TGTGCCAGCAGCTTAGTAGAGTCAGGGGGCATAGATACGCAGTATTTT.

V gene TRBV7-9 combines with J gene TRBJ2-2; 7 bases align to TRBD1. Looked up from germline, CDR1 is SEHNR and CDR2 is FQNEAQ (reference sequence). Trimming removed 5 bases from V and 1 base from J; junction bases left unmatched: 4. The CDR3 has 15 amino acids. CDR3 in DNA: TGTGCCAGCAGCCTCGGGACAGAGAACACCGGGGAGCTGTTTTTT. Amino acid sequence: CASSLGTENTGELFF.

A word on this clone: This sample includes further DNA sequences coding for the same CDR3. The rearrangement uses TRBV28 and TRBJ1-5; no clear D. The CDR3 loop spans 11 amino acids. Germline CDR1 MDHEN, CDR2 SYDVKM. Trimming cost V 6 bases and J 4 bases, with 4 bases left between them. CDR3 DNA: TGTGCCAGCAGCCGGAATCAGCCCCAGCATTTT. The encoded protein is CASSRNQPQHF.

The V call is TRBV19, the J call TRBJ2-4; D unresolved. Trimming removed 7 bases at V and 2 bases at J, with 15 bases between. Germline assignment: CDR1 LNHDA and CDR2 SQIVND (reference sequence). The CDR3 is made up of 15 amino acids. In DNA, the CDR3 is TGTGCCAGTAAGGACGACTCGGTAACCAAAAACATTCAGTACTTC. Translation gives CASKDDSVTKNIQYF.

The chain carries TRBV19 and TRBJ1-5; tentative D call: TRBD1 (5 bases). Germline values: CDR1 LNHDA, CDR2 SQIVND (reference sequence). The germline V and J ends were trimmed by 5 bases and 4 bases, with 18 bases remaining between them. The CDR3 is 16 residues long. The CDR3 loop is CASSLGIGAMNQPQHF. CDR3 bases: TGTGCCAGTAGTTTGGGGATCGGGGCCATGAATCAGCCCCAGCATTTT. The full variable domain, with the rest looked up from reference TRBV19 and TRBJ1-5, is DGGITQSPKYLFRKEGQNVTLSCEQNLNHDAMYWYRQDPGQGLRLIYYSQIVNDFQKGDIAEGYSVSREKKESFPLTVTSAQKNPTAFYLCASSLGIGAMNQPQHFGDGTRLSIL.

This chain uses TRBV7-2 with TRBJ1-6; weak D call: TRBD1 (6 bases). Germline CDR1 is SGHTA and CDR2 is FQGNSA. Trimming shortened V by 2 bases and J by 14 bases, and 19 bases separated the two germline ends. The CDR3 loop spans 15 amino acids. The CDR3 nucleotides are TGTGCCAGCAGCTTAAAAAGTGGGGGCCCAGATGCCCTCCACTTT. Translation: CASSLKSGGPDALHF.